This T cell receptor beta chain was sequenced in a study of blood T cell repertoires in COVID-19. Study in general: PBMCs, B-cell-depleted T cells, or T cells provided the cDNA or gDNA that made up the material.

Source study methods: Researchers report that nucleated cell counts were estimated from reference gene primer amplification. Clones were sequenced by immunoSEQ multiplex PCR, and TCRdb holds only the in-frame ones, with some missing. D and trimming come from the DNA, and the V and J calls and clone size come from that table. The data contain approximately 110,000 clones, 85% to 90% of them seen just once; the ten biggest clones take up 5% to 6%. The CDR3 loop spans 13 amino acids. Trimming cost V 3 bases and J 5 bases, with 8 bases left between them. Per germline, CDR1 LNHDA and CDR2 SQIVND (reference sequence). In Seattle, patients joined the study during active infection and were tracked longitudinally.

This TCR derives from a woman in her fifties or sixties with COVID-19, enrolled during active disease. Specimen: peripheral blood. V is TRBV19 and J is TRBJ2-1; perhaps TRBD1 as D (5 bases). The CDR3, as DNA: TGTGCCAGTAGTATCGGACAACACAATGAGCAGTTCTTC. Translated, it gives CASSIGQHNEQFF. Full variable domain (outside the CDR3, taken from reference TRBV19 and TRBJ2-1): DGGITQSPKYLFRKEGQNVTLSCEQNLNHDAMYWYRQDPGQGLRLIYYSQIVNDFQKGDIAEGYSVSREKKESFPLTVTSAQKNPTAFYLCASSIGQHNEQFFGPGTRLTVL.